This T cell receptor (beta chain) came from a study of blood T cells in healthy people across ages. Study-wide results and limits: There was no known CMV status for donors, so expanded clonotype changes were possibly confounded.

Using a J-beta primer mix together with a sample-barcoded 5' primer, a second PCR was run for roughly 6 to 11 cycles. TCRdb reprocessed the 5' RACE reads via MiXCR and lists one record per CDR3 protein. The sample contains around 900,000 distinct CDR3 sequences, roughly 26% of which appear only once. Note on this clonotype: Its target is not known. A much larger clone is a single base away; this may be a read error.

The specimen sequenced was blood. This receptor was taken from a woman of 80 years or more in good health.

CDR3 sequence reads: CASSYLLGQGGTGANVPTF. In nucleotides, the CDR3 is TGTGCCAGCAGTTACTTACTAGGACAGGGAGGTACTGGGGCCAACGTCCCGACTTTC. This sequence joins TRBV6-2 or TRBV6-3 and TRBJ2-6; TRBD1 matches at 8 bases. Germline-derived CDR1 and CDR2 are MNHEY and SVGEGT. This CDR3 comprises 19 residues.